This T cell receptor beta chain was captured by sequencing in a study of Graves' ophthalmopathy and Graves' hyperthyroidism. General study findings and limits: Using a 13-signature model, the authors split ophthalmopathy from stable hyperthyroidism, with 85% to 90% sensitivity and 75% to 82% specificity. Its predictions of ophthalmopathy progression gave the model 60% to 71% sensitivity and roughly 76% specificity. Detected in blood as well were most expanded thyroid clonotypes with frequency above 0.001.

From RNA, the CDR3 regions of TCR beta chains were amplified and sequenced. First-round RT-PCR used HTBI primers; second-round multiplex PCR followed. Each CDR3 protein gets one entry after TCRdb re-called the multiplex PCR reads with MiXCR. This table has around 1,200,000 distinct CDR3 sequences, about 38% appearing once. This clonotype was observed many times. Its antigen is not known. Given the absence of the conserved phenylalanine or tryptophan at the CDR3 end, a read error is likely. The DNA is left out, because the CDR3 cannot be placed on it with certainty; the CDR3 is given as TCRdb lists it. Exclusion covered patients with other autoimmune diseases or uncontrolled infections (as well as pregnancy or lactation). Germline CDR1 and CDR2: SQVTM and ANQGSEA. The CDR3 contains 11 residues when both ends are counted.

The material sequenced was peripheral blood or thyroid tissue (not recorded which). The sequence derives from an adult man with Graves' hyperthyroidism. The chain uses TRBV29-1 and TRBJ2-5; whether TRBD2, the table's D call, matches the DNA was not checked. The CDR3 sequence: CSVGAAGEALL.